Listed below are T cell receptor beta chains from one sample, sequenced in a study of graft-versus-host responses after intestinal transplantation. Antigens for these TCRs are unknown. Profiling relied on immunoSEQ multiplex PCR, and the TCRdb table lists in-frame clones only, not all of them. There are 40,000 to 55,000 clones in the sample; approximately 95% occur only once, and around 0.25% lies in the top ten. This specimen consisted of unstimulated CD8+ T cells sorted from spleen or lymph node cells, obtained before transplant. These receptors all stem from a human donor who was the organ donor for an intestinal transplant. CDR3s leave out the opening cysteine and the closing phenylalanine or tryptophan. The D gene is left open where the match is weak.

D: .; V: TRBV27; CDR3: ASSGYPGGLYGYT
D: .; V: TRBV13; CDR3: ASSLEAGVDYGYT
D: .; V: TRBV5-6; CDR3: ASSESGVGQPQH
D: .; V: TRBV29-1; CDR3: SVDLGAGEETQY
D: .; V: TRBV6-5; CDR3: ASRGGTYGYT
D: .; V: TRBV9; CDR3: ASSGNGFNTGELF
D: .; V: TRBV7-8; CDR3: ASSLAQGPGETQY
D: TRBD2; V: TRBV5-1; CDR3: ASRLTSGGHEQY
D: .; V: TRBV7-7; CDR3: ASSLALSDEQY
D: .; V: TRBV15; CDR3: ATSRDSEEETQY
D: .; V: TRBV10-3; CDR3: AISGGGGRNEQF
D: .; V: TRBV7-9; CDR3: ASSPAQSNQPQH
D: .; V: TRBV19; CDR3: ASSMDDKEY
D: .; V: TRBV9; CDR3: ASSSGGGSEKLF
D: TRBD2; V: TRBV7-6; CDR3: ASSLETVTGGSYNEQF
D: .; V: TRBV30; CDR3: AWTRPVLGNTIY
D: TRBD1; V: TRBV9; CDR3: ASSALGTANTGELF
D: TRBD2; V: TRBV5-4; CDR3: ASSPLPSGGAAYEQY
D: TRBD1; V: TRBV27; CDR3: ASSPSTGEKDQPQH
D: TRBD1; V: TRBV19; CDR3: ASSPGTGSYGYT
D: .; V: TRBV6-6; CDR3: ASSYYLQDYYGYT
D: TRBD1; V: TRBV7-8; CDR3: ASSLVGQGRSHEKLF
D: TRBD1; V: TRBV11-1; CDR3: ASSFLDRGLNTEAF
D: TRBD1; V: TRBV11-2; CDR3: ASSPQGADTEAF
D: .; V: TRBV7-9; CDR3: ASSFSQVTGIAPLH
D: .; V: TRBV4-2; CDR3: ASSQGASYEQY
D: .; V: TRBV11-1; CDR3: ASTPSGDTQY
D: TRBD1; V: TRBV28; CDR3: ASSPIMTGGAKSNYGYT
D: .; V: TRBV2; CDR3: ASSAEGTRTDTQY
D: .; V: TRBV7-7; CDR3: ASSYRLNEKLF
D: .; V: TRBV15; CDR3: ATSRDAEGNTIY
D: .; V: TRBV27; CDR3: ASSSRGRGPQETQY
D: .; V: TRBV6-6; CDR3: ASSSGVRGISAEAF
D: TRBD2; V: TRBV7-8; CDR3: ASSLVPGQIGTSESQY
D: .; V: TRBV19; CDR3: ASSQLLGGSGNTIY
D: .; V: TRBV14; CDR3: ASSLIGGGADGYT
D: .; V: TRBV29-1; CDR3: SGWVGTEAF
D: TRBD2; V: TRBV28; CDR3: ASSLASGGAHILNEQF
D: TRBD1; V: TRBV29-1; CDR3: SAARDRANYEQY
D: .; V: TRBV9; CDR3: ASSVQTRGSSDTQY
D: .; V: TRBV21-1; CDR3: ASSTGGPGWTQY
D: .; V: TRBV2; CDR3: ASSTGTLSGELF
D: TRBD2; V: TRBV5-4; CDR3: ASSPGGLDTDTQY
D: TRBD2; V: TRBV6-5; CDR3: ASSFSGSDRETQY
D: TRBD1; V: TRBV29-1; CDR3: SVAGTGHYGYT
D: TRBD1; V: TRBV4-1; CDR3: ASSRGVPDRGRSPLH
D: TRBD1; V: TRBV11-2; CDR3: ASQTGGGGNEQF